The next 11 T cell receptor beta chains were all read from a single sample in a study of blood T cell repertoires in COVID-19. Clones were sequenced by immunoSEQ multiplex PCR, and TCRdb holds only the in-frame ones, with some missing. The sample lists about 170,000 clones; roughly 85% were seen once. What was sequenced was PBMCs or T cells enriched from blood (not recorded which). The receptors come from a woman aged 70 to 79 in a cohort exposed to, infected with or recovered from COVID-19 (not recorded which).

The J gene is TRBJ2-1, the V gene TRBV28; possibly TRBD2 for D (5 bases). The CDR3 sequence is 12 residues long. Per germline, CDR1 MDHEN and CDR2 SYDVKM. The V end was cut by 6 bases, the J end by 8 bases, with 11 bases between. The chain's CDR3 is CASRQHGDEQFF. CDR3 DNA sequence: TGTGCCAGCAGACAACACGGGGATGAGCAGTTCTTC.

J is TRBJ2-3 and V is TRBV9; weak D call: TRBD2 (6 bases). Germline V lookup: CDR1 SGDLS, CDR2 YYNGEE. The V end was cut by 4 bases, the J end by 4 bases, with 13 bases between. The CDR3 spans 14 residues. The DNA of the CDR3 is TGTGCCAGCAGCTTTACGGGAGTACCAGATACGCAGTATTTT. Its protein is CASSFTGVPDTQYF.

The chain carries TRBV28 and TRBJ1-2; D uncertain. Trimming took 5 bases from V and 4 from J, leaving 14 bases between them. Germline lookup yields CDR1 MDHEN and CDR2 SYDVKM. The CDR3 runs to 14 residues. The CDR3 is CASSPPVRSYGYTF. The CDR3 DNA is TGTGCCAGCAGTCCCCCGGTGAGGAGCTATGGCTACACCTTC.

This chain links TRBV11-2 with TRBJ2-7; 9 bases align to TRBD1. The germline V gene has CDR1 SGHAT and CDR2 FQNNGV. CDR3 length: 12 amino acids. With 6 bases clipped from V and 5 bases from J, the junction kept 2 bases outside the gene matches. This chain's CDR3 is CASSRDRDEQYF. The DNA of the CDR3 is TGTGCCAGCAGTAGGGACAGGGACGAGCAGTACTTC.

CDR3 DNA sequence: TGTGCCAGTACCAATCAGGGGGCGTCATACAATGAGCAGTTCTTC. Amino acid sequence: CASTNQGASYNEQFF. This chain uses TRBV19 with TRBJ2-1, with 8 bases matching TRBD1. There are 15 residues in the CDR3. The germline CDR1 and CDR2 sequences are LNHDA and SQIVND (reference sequence). The V and J ends lost 7 bases and 4 bases, in that order; junction bases with no gene match: 9.

This clone has only one observation. The chain recombines TRBV5-1 with TRBJ1-6; possible D gene TRBD1, 6 bases. The CDR3 is made up of 15 amino acids. From germline, CDR1 is SGHRS and CDR2 YFSETQ. The V end was cut by 2 bases, the J end by 5 bases, with 11 bases between. The CDR3 loop is CASSLRPGDNSPLHF. CDR3 sequence (DNA): TGCGCCAGCAGCTTACGGCCAGGGGATAATTCACCCCTCCACTTT.

This clone was observed once. The chain is built from TRBV9 and TRBJ2-6, with 9 positions matching TRBD1. From germline, CDR1 is SGDLS and CDR2 YYNGEE. This CDR3 is built from 15 residues. V gave up 8 bases and J gave up 2 bases; unmatched junction bases: 5. The CDR3 bases are TGTGCCAGTAGTAGACAGGGGGCTGGGGCCAACGTCCTGACTTTC. Protein: CASSRQGAGANVLTF.

The chain recombines TRBV5-1 with TRBJ1-6; D may be TRBD1 (5 bases). V dropped 4 bases and J dropped 4 bases, with 12 bases sitting between them. There are 15 residues in the CDR3. CDR1 is SGHRS, CDR2 YFSETQ, per germline. CDR3 in amino acids: CASSPLDSYNSPLHF. CDR3 bases: TGCGCCAGCAGCCCCCTCGACAGTTATAATTCACCCCTCCACTTT.

The CDR3 here is CASSLFTGRAGNTIYF. The CDR3 coding sequence is TGCGCCAGCAGCTTGTTCACAGGGAGGGCTGGAAACACCATATATTTT. This chain links TRBV5-1 with TRBJ1-3, with D possibly being TRBD1 (6 bases). The CDR3 covers 16 residues. Germline loops: CDR1 SGHRS, CDR2 YFSETQ. V lost 1 base to trimming and J lost 2 bases, with 13 bases between them. Filled out from reference TRBV5-1 and TRBJ1-3, the complete variable domain reads KAGVTQTPRYLIKTRGQQVTLSCSPISGHRSVSWYQQTPGQGLQFLFEYFSETQRNKGNFPGRFSGRQFSNSRSEMNVSTLELGDSALYLCASSLFTGRAGNTIYFGEGSWLTVV.

The chain combines TRBV24-1 with TRBJ2-1, with 11 nucleotides matching TRBD2. This CDR3 is built from 17 residues. With 8 bases clipped from V and 4 bases from J, the junction kept 12 bases outside the gene matches. Germline CDR1 and CDR2: KGHDR and SFDVKD. The CDR3 loop is CATTTHGPSGRYNEQFF. The CDR3 DNA reads TGTGCCACCACAACCCACGGGCCTAGCGGGAGGTACAATGAGCAGTTCTTC.

The chain couples TRBV20-1 to TRBJ2-1, with D uncertain. V lost 4 bases and J lost 6, with 7 bases in between. This CDR3 is built from 11 residues. Germline-derived CDR1 and CDR2 are DFQATT and SNEGSKA (reference sequence). The CDR3 reads CSAIVSNEQFF. The CDR3 DNA reads as TGCAGTGCTATTGTATCCAATGAGCAGTTCTTC.